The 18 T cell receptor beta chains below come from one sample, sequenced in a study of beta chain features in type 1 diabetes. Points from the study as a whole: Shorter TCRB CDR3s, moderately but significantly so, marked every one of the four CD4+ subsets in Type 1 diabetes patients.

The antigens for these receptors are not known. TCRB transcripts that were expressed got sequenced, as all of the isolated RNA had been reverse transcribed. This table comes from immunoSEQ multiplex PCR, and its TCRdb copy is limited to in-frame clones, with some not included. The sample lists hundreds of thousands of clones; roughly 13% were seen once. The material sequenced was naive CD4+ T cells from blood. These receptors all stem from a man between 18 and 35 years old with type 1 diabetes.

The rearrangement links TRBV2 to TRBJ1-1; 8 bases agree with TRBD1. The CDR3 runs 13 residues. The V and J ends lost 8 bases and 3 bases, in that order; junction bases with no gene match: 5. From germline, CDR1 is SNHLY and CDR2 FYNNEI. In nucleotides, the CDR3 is TGTGCCAGCGCGGACAGGGAAGACACTGAAGCTTTCTTT. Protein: CASADREDTEAFF.

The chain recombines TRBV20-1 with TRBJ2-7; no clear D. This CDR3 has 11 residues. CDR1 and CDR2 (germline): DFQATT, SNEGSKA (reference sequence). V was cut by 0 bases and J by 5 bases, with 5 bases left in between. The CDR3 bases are TGCAGTGCTAGAGATGAGGACGAGCAGTACTTC. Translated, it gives CSARDEDEQYF.

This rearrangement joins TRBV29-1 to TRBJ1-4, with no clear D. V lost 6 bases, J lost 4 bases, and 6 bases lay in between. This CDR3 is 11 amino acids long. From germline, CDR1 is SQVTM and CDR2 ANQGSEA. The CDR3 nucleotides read TGCAGCGTCGACTTTAATGAAAAACTGTTTTTT. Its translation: CSVDFNEKLFF. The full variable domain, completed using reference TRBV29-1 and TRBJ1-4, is SAVISQKPSRDICQRGTSLTIQCQVDSQVTMMFWYRQQPGQSLTLIATANQGSEATYESGFVIDKFPISRPNLTFSTLTVSNMSPEDSSIYLCSVDFNEKLFFGSGTQLSVL.

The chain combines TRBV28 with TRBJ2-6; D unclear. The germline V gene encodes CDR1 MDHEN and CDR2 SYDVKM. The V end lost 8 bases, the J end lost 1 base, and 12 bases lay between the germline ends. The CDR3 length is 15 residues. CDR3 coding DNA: TGTGCCAGCGGATTATACAGTTCTGGGGCCAACGTCCTGACTTTC. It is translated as CASGLYSSGANVLTF.

CDR3 loop: CARSEPGTDTQYF. DNA of the CDR3: TGTGCCAGGAGCGAGCCCGGCACAGATACGCAGTATTTT. V and J are TRBV14 and TRBJ2-3; D gene ambiguous. This CDR3 region has 13 residues. V was shortened by 9 bases and J by 1 base, with 11 bases between the two germline ends. Germline CDR1 reads SGHDN; CDR2 reads FVKESK.

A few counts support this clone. DNA of the CDR3: TGTGCCAGCAGCCAGGGTTCCTACAATGAGCAGTTCTTC. Its translation: CASSQGSYNEQFF. V and J are TRBV11-3 and TRBJ2-1; tentative D call: TRBD1 (5 bases). The germline V gene has CDR1 SGHNT and CDR2 YENEEA. There are 13 residues in the CDR3. V shed 5 bases and J shed 1 base, with 6 bases lying between them.

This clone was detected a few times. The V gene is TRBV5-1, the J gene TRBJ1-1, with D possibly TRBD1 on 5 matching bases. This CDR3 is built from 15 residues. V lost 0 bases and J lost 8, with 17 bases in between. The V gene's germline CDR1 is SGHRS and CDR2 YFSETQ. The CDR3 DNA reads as TGCGCCAGCAGCTTGGGAGGTCCAGGGTCAGGAGAAGCTTTCTTT. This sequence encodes CASSLGGPGSGEAFF. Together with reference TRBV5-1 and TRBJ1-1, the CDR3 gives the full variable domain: KAGVTQTPRYLIKTRGQQVTLSCSPISGHRSVSWYQQTPGQGLQFLFEYFSETQRNKGNFPGRFSGRQFSNSRSEMNVSTLELGDSALYLCASSLGGPGSGEAFFGQGTRLTVV.

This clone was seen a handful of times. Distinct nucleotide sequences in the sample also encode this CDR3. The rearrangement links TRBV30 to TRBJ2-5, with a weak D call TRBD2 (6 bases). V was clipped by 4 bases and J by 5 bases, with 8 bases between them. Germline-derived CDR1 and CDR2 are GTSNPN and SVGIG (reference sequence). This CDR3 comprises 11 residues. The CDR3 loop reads CAWTGGETQYF. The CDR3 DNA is TGTGCCTGGACTGGGGGGGAGACCCAGTACTTC. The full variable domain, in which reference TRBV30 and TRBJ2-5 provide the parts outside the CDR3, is SQTIHQWPATLVQPVGSPLSLECTVEGTSNPNLYWYRQAAGRGLQLLFYSVGIGQISSEVPQNLSASRPQDRQFILSSKKLLLSDSGFYLCAWTGGETQYFGPGTRLLVL.

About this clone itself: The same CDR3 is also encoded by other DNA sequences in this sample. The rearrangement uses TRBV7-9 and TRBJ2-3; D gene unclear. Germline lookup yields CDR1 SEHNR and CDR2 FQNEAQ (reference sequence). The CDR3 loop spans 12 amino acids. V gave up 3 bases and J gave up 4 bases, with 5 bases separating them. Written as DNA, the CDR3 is TGTGCCAGCAGCTTGGTGGCAGATACGCAGTATTTT. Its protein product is CASSLVADTQYF. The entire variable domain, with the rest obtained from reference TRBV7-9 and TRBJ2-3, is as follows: DTGVSQNPRHKITKRGQNVTFRCDPISEHNRLYWYRQTLGQGPEFLTYFQNEAQLEKSRLLSDRFSAERPKGSFSTLEIQRTEQGDSAMYLCASSLVADTQYFGPGTRLTVL.

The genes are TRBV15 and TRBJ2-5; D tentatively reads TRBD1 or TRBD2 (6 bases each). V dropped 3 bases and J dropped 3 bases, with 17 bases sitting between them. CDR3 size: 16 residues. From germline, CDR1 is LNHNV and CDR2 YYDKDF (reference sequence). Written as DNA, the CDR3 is TGTGCCACCAGCAGGGTTAAGGGGGGCTTCGAAGAGACCCAGTACTTC. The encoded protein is CATSRVKGGFEETQYF.

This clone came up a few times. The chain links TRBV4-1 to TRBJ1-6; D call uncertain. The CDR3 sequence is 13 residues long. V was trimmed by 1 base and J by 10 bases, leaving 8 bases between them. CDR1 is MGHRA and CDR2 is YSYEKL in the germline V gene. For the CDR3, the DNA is TGCGCCAGCAGCCAAGGGTGGCGGTCACCCCTCCACTTT. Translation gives CASSQGWRSPLHF.

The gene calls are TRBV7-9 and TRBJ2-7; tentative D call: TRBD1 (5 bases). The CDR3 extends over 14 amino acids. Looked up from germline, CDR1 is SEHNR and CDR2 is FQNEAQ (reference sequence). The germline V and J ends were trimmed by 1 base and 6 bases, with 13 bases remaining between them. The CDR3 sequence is CASSLVDNPGEQYF. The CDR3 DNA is TGTGCCAGCAGCTTAGTGGACAACCCTGGCGAGCAGTACTTC.

CDR3 in DNA: TGTGCCAGCAGCTCCCCGGAATCCTATGGCTACACCTTC. It codes for CASSSPESYGYTF. This chain links TRBV7-9 with TRBJ1-2, with no clear D. There are 13 residues in the CDR3. The V end lost 4 bases, the J end lost 4 bases, and 10 bases lay between the germline ends. Germline V lookup: CDR1 SEHNR, CDR2 FQNEAQ (reference sequence).

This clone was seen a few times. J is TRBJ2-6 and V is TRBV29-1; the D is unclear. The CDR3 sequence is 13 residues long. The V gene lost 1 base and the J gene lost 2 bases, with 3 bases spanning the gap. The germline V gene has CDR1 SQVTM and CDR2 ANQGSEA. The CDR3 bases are TGCAGCGTTGAAGTGGCTGGGGCCAACGTCCTGACTTTC. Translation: CSVEVAGANVLTF.

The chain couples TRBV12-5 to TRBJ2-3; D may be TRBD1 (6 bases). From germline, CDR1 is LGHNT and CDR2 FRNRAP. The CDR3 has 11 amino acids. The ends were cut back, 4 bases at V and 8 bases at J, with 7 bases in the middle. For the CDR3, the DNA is TGTGCTAGTGGTTGGGGGCGTACGCAGTATTTT. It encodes CASGWGRTQYF.

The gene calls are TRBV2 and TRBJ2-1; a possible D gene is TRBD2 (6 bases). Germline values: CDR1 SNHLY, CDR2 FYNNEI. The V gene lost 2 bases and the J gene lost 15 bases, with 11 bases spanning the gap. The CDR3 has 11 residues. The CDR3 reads CASSESTSMFF. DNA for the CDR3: TGTGCCAGCAGTGAAAGTACTAGCATGTTCTTC.

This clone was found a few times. CDR3 DNA: TGTGCCTGGGCACAGGGGGTCGGAGACATTCAGTACTTC. It encodes CAWAQGVGDIQYF. V is TRBV30 and J is TRBJ2-4; 8 bases map to TRBD1. The CDR3 runs to 13 residues. The V gene's germline CDR1 is GTSNPN and CDR2 SVGIG (reference sequence). Losses at the gene ends were 5 bases for V and 8 bases for J; bases not matched to a gene: 8.

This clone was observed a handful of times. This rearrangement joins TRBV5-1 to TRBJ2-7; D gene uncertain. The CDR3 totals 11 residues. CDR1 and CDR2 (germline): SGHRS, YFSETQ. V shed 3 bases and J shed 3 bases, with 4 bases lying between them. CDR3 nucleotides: TGCGCCAGCAGCTCAGGCTACGAGCAGTACTTC. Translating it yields CASSSGYEQYF.